The 21 T cell receptor beta chains below all came from one sample that was sequenced in a study of PD-1 blockade in classical Hodgkin lymphoma. No patient escaped relapse after autologous stem cell transplantation, and brentuximab vedotin exposure varied. Profiled with immunoSEQ multiplex PCR; TCRdb holds only in-frame clones, not every one. Of 40,000 to 50,000 clones in the sample, about three quarters were seen once. The material sequenced was peripheral blood mononuclear cells (PBMCs), taken at baseline. The receptors were gathered from a human donor with classical Hodgkin lymphoma.

This clone showed up just a few times. The chain couples TRBV10-2 to TRBJ2-7; D is undetermined. This CDR3 contains 12 residues. The V gene's germline CDR1 is WSHSY and CDR2 SAAADI. The V end was cut by 6 bases, the J end by 2 bases, with 8 bases between. The CDR3, as DNA: TGCGCCAGCAGGAGACGGGCCTACGAGCAGTACTTC. Translated: CASRRRAYEQYF.

V usage is TRBV5-1 and J usage is TRBJ1-2; D not certain. The V end was cut by 2 bases, the J end by 1 base, with 6 bases between. This CDR3 spans 13 amino acids. Germline CDR1 and CDR2: SGHRS and YFSETQ. The CDR3: CASSLGNNYGYTF. The CDR3 DNA sequence: TGCGCCAGCAGCTTAGGCAATAACTATGGCTACACCTTC.

Remarks on this clone: This sample includes further DNA sequences coding for the same CDR3. Here the CDR3 reads CASSLGSPYNSPLHF. The CDR3 region has the DNA TGTGCCAGCAGCTTGGGCTCCCCCTATAATTCACCCCTCCACTTT. The rearrangement joins TRBV5-6 to TRBJ1-6; D is undetermined. Germline CDR1 and CDR2: SGHDT and YYEEEE. Trimming left V 0 bases short and J 2 bases short, with 6 bases between. The CDR3 spans 15 residues.

This rearrangement joins TRBV19 to TRBJ2-3; 7 bases align to TRBD1. Germline-derived CDR1 and CDR2 are LNHDA and SQIVND (reference sequence). The CDR3 has 18 amino acids. V shed 3 bases and J 2 bases; nucleotides not matched to a gene: 14. CDR3 nucleotide sequence: TGTGCCAGTAGTATGCGACCGACACAGGGGCGACTCACAGATACGCAGTATTTT. Protein sequence: CASSMRPTQGRLTDTQYF.

The chain is built from TRBV4-2 and TRBJ1-4; 8 bases map to TRBD1. Trimming cost V 1 base and J 5 bases; bases outside gene matches: 6. CDR3 length: 16 amino acids. Per germline, CDR1 LGHNA and CDR2 YNFKEQ. The DNA for the CDR3 is TGTGCCAGCAGCCAAGGGGACAGGTGGGCCAATGAAAAACTGTTTTTT. Translated, it gives CASSQGDRWANEKLFF.

This chain's CDR3 is CASSLAGGRGYEQYF. CDR3 nucleotide sequence: TGTGCCAGCAGCTTAGCCGGGGGGCGCGGTTACGAGCAGTACTTC. The chain couples TRBV7-2 to TRBJ2-7; perhaps TRBD2 as D (7 bases). V was trimmed by 0 bases and J by 4 bases, leaving 13 bases between them. The CDR3 covers 15 residues. Germline CDR1 reads SGHTA; CDR2 reads FQGNSA.

Concerning this clone itself: At one of its ends the junction is not consistent with the germline gene, which may arise from a read error. The rearrangement joins TRBV27 to TRBJ1-3, with TRBD1 identical over 8 bases. The CDR3 consists of 14 residues. Germline V CDR1 and CDR2: MNHEY, SMNVEV (reference sequence). As DNA, the CDR3 is TGTGCCAGCAGCGGCAGGGGGCGGTGGAAACACCATATATTT. It specifies CASSGRGRWKHHIF.

The V and J genes are TRBV4-3 and TRBJ2-1, with TRBD1 matching over 8 bases. This CDR3 comprises 16 residues. V dropped 0 bases and J dropped 5; count of bases not matched to a gene: 6. CDR1 and CDR2 (germline): LGHNA, YSLEER. For the CDR3, the DNA is TGCGCCAGCAGCCAAGAGGTGGCAGGGGGCCACAATGAGCAGTTCTTC. It codes for CASSQEVAGGHNEQFF.

The chain combines TRBV15 with TRBJ1-5; D not resolved. The CDR3 sequence is 16 residues long. V lost 0 bases, J lost 11 bases, and 20 bases lay in between. CDR1 LNHNV and CDR2 YYDKDF come from the germline V gene (reference sequence). The CDR3 region is CATSRDPLASDGSQHF. The CDR3 region has the DNA TGTGCCACCAGCAGAGATCCCCTAGCCTCGGATGGGTCCCAGCATTTT.

The chain couples TRBV7-8 to TRBJ2-7; no clear D. The CDR3 contains 18 residues. CDR1 is SGHVS and CDR2 is FQNEAQ in the germline V gene. Trimming cost V 5 bases and J 0 bases, with 23 bases left between them. The CDR3 here is CASSPQNPPSLSSYEQYF. The CDR3 DNA is TGTGCCAGCAGCCCACAAAATCCTCCGAGCCTCAGCTCCTACGAGCAGTACTTC. The full variable domain, in which reference TRBV7-8 and TRBJ2-7 provide the parts outside the CDR3, is GAGVSQSPRYKVAKRGQDVALRCDPISGHVSLFWYQQALGQGPEFLTYFQNEAQLDKSGLPSDRFFAERPEGSVSTLKIQRTQQEDSAVYLCASSPQNPPSLSSYEQYFGPGTRLTVT.

This chain links TRBV11-2 with TRBJ1-1; no firm D call. CDR3 length: 13 amino acids. Trimming took 0 bases from V and 11 from J, leaving 13 bases between them. The germline gives CDR1 SGHAT, CDR2 FQNNGV. CDR3 sequence: CASSLDHGVGAFF. The CDR3 region has the DNA TGTGCCAGCAGCTTAGATCACGGGGTCGGGGCTTTCTTT.

The rearrangement uses TRBV19 and TRBJ1-2; D possibly corresponds to TRBD1 (5 bases). The CDR3 contains 13 residues. Trimming left V 11 bases short and J 4 bases short, with 17 bases between. Germline loops: CDR1 LNHDA, CDR2 SQIVND (reference sequence). The CDR3, as DNA: TGTGCCTCAGAGTATTTAGGGACCTATGGCTACACCTTC. Translating gives CASEYLGTYGYTF.

V is TRBV7-2 and J is TRBJ1-5; D not certain. The V gene's germline CDR1 is SGHTA and CDR2 FQGNSA. The CDR3 is made up of 13 amino acids. V was shortened by 1 base and J by 7 bases, with 8 bases between the two germline ends. CDR3 in amino acids: CASSLGRGQPQHF. DNA for the CDR3: TGTGCCAGCAGCTTAGGGCGAGGGCAGCCCCAGCATTTT.

This rearrangement joins TRBV13 to TRBJ2-1; TRBD2 matches 15 bases. The V and J ends lost 4 bases and 0 bases, in that order; junction bases with no gene match: 10. The CDR3 has 20 residues. Germline CDR1 PRHDT, CDR2 FYEKMQ (reference sequence). The CDR3 bases are TGTGCCAGCAGCTCTCTCGGACTAGCGGGGGGGACACGCTCCTACAATGAGCAGTTCTTC. Translation: CASSSLGLAGGTRSYNEQFF.

The chain links TRBV2 to TRBJ1-1, with D tentatively TRBD1 (5 bases). Germline-derived CDR1 and CDR2 are SNHLY and FYNNEI. Trimming pared 7 bases from V and 4 bases from J, leaving 10 bases between. This CDR3 contains 12 residues. In DNA, the CDR3 is TGTGCCAGCAATCAGGGAACCACTGAAGCTTTCTTT. Its protein is CASNQGTTEAFF.

The gene calls are TRBV4-3 and TRBJ1-4, with D possibly matching TRBD1 (6 bases). V was trimmed by 0 bases and J by 5 bases, leaving 16 bases between them. Germline CDR1 reads LGHNA; CDR2 reads YSLEER. The CDR3 runs 17 residues. The CDR3 loop reads CASSQDVVRGFNEKLFF. In nucleotides, the CDR3 is TGCGCCAGCAGCCAAGATGTGGTCAGGGGTTTCAATGAAAAACTGTTTTTT.

This chain joins TRBV30 and TRBJ2-3, with 9 bases matching TRBD2. Germline V gene sequence: CDR1 GTSNPN, CDR2 SVGIG (reference sequence). This CDR3 has 16 residues. Trimming removed 4 bases from V and 5 bases from J; junction bases left unmatched: 13. CDR3 sequence (DNA): TGTGCCTGGACCTCCCCCCCGGGACTAGCAGGAGATACGCAGTATTTT. Amino acid sequence: CAWTSPPGLAGDTQYF.

The chain employs TRBV29-1 and TRBJ2-1; D unresolved. Germline-derived CDR1 and CDR2 are SQVTM and ANQGSEA. V dropped 2 bases and J dropped 0 bases, with 11 bases sitting between them. The CDR3 totals 15 residues. This CDR3 reads CSVELYISSYNEQFF. For the CDR3, the DNA is TGCAGCGTTGAACTGTACATATCCTCCTACAATGAGCAGTTCTTC.

This clone was observed once. This chain links TRBV11-3 with TRBJ2-2; TRBD2 might be the D (6 bases). Germline CDR1 is SGHNT and CDR2 is YENEEA. Trimming stripped 4 bases from V and 9 bases from J, with 21 bases between. The CDR3 spans 16 residues. CDR3: CASSYRGTGVIRELFF. In DNA form, the CDR3 reads TGTGCCAGCAGCTATAGAGGGACGGGGGTTATTAGGGAGCTGTTTTTT.

This clone was found once. V is TRBV6-6 and J is TRBJ1-2; D gene unclear. Trimming cost V 5 bases and J 8 bases, with 15 bases left between them. CDR3 length equals 13 residues. From germline, CDR1 is MNHNY and CDR2 SVGAGI (reference sequence). CDR3 in DNA: TGTGCCAGCAGTACCTCTACAGTGGAGGGCTACACCTTC. Translated: CASSTSTVEGYTF.

This chain links TRBV11-2 with TRBJ1-2; tentative D call: TRBD1 (5 bases). The germline CDR1 and CDR2 sequences are SGHAT and FQNNGV. The V end lost 0 bases, the J end lost 4 bases, and 9 bases lay between the germline ends. The CDR3 has 14 residues. DNA of the CDR3: TGTGCCAGCAGCTTAGAGGGGGAAGGCTATGGCTACACCTTC. Translation: CASSLEGEGYGYTF.